This T cell receptor (beta chain) was documented in a study of T cell responses to AZD1222 COVID-19 vaccine. As to this clone: Antigen unknown.

TCRdb's copy holds only in-frame clones and misses some; the assay was immunoSEQ multiplex PCR. The table shows more than 85,000 clones, with roughly 84% occurring only once. CDR3 length: 13 residues. V shed 4 bases and J shed 0 bases, with 6 bases lying between them. The germline CDR1 and CDR2 sequences are SNHLY and FYNNEI. The study's findings and limits: The breadth and depth of Spike-specific TCRs increased once two AZD1222 doses had been given.

This chain uses TRBV2 with TRBJ1-1; unclear D gene. The TCR sequence derives from an adult in good health. Sample: peripheral blood, taken on day 0 of AZD1222 vaccination. Here the CDR3 reads CASSVRMNTEAFF. The DNA of the CDR3 is TGTGCCAGCAGTGTCAGGATGAACACTGAAGCTTTCTTT.